These 3 T cell receptor beta chains share one sample of origin, sequenced in a study of cytomegalovirus exposure and HLA in healthy donors. PCR primers comprised 60 Vbeta and 13 Jbeta primers. Assay used: immunoSEQ multiplex PCR; TCRdb lists only in-frame clones, some missing. Counted here are around 140,000 clones, roughly four fifths occurring once; the ten biggest clones make up 1.4%. What was sequenced was PBMCs. These receptors were taken from a man in his thirties or forties in good health and CMV-seropositive.

Points on this clone: Compared with germline, one end of the junction differs, possibly owing to a read error. This chain joins TRBV7-8 and TRBJ2-4, with 9 bases fitting TRBD2. The CDR3 runs to 15 residues. Looked up from germline, CDR1 is SGHVS and CDR2 is FQNEAQ. The CDR3 spells CASGLPTSGKNIQYF. The DNA of the CDR3 is TGTGCCAGCGGCTTGCCGACTAGCGGAAAAAACATTCAGTACTTC.

V is TRBV9 and J is TRBJ2-3; no firm D call. Trimming took 3 bases from V and 1 from J, leaving 12 bases between them. The V gene's germline CDR1 is SGDLS and CDR2 YYNGEE. CDR3 length: 15 amino acids. The CDR3 nucleotides are TGTGCCAGCAGCGCAGTAGCTTCGGGCACAGATACGCAGTATTTT. Amino acid sequence: CASSAVASGTDTQYF.

The gene calls are TRBV7-9 and TRBJ2-1; D call uncertain. The CDR3 loop spans 13 amino acids. The V end was cut by 8 bases, the J end by 6 bases, with 14 bases between. The germline CDR1 and CDR2 sequences are SEHNR and FQNEAQ (reference sequence). CDR3 region: CASSYEATNEQFF. The CDR3 DNA reads as TGTGCCAGCTCCTATGAGGCTACCAATGAGCAGTTCTTC.